These 30 T cell receptor beta chains came from one sample sequenced in a study of cytomegalovirus exposure and HLA in healthy donors. PCR employed 60 Vbeta and 13 Jbeta primers. Generated by immunoSEQ multiplex PCR, the TCRdb table keeps only in-frame clones and is missing some. The data hold roughly 280,000 clones, with around 65% observed a single time. The specimen was PBMCs. The receptors stem from a female donor in good health and CMV-seronegative.

The rearrangement joins TRBV18 to TRBJ2-5; 8 bases line up with TRBD2. This CDR3 region has 17 residues. V lost 3 bases, J lost 1 base, and 10 bases stayed unmatched. The V gene's germline CDR1 is KGHSH and CDR2 LQKENI. CDR3 residues: CASSPIAPGLGQETQYF. The CDR3 nucleotides are TGTGCCAGCTCACCGATTGCCCCGGGACTAGGCCAAGAGACCCAGTACTTC.

The V gene is TRBV5-1, the J gene TRBJ2-5, with 8 bases identical to TRBD1. Trimming cost V 5 bases and J 5 bases; bases outside gene matches: 5. This CDR3 is 13 amino acids long. The germline V gene encodes CDR1 SGHRS and CDR2 YFSETQ. Here the CDR3 reads CASRPRGPETQYF. The CDR3 nucleotides read TGCGCCAGCAGACCCAGGGGGCCCGAGACCCAGTACTTC.

The chain employs TRBV29-1 and TRBJ2-7; D may be TRBD1 (7 bases). Germline assignment: CDR1 SQVTM and CDR2 ANQGSEA. CDR3 size: 13 residues. With 5 bases removed from V and 2 bases from J, the gap between germline ends came to 13 bases. CDR3 sequence (DNA): TGCAGCGTTACGCAGGGGGGCACCTACGAGCAGTACTTC. It codes for CSVTQGGTYEQYF.

The V gene is TRBV7-2, the J gene TRBJ1-1; TRBD1 agrees at 9 bases. CDR1 and CDR2 (germline): SGHTA, FQGNSA. V lost 5 bases and J lost 1; bases outside the gene matches: 2. The CDR3 runs 14 residues. CDR3 residues: CASSTDRGNTEAFF. DNA for the CDR3: TGTGCCAGCAGCACGGACAGGGGGAACACTGAAGCTTTCTTT. Variable domain in full (rest from reference TRBV7-2 and TRBJ1-1): GAGVSQSPSNKVTEKGKDVELRCDPISGHTALYWYRQSLGQGLEFLIYFQGNSAPDKSGLPSDRFSAERTGGSVSTLTIQRTQQEDSAVYLCASSTDRGNTEAFFGQGTRLTVV.

In DNA, the CDR3 is TGTGCCAGCATACAGGGTAACCAAGAGACCCAGTACTTC. As protein: CASIQGNQETQYF. This sequence joins TRBV11-2 and TRBJ2-5; maybe TRBD1 (6 bases). CDR1 is SGHAT and CDR2 is FQNNGV in the germline V gene. Trimming removed 7 bases at V and 0 bases at J, with 9 bases between. CDR3 size: 13 residues.

This clone was counted a single time. The genes are TRBV19 and TRBJ2-7, with 8 bases aligning to TRBD2. Trimming cost V 7 bases and J 3 bases; bases outside gene matches: 8. Germline V CDR1 and CDR2: LNHDA, SQIVND (reference sequence). The CDR3 spans 14 residues. The CDR3 coding sequence is TGTGCCAGTAAAACTAGCGGTAAACACTACGAGCAGTACTTC. This translates into CASKTSGKHYEQYF.

J is TRBJ1-3 and V is TRBV2; D not resolved. This CDR3 region has 10 residues. Germline V CDR1 and CDR2: SNHLY, FYNNEI. The germline V and J ends were trimmed by 4 bases and 11 bases, with 6 bases remaining between them. CDR3 residues: CASSAGPIYF. Written as DNA, the CDR3 is TGTGCCAGCAGTGCTGGCCCCATATATTTT.

Comments on this clone: The same CDR3 also results from other DNA sequences found in this sample. This sequence joins TRBV4-1 and TRBJ2-4; unclear D gene. Trimming pared 1 base from V and 0 bases from J, leaving 7 bases between. Germline lookup yields CDR1 MGHRA and CDR2 YSYEKL. The CDR3 has 15 amino acids. The CDR3 DNA sequence: TGCGCCAGCAGCCAAGTCGGTCTAGCCAAAAACATTCAGTACTTC. This translates into CASSQVGLAKNIQYF.

This clone appeared once. V gene TRBV28 combines with J gene TRBJ1-6, with no clear D. The CDR3 has 13 amino acids. Germline CDR1 and CDR2: MDHEN and SYDVKM. Trimming took off 2 bases at V and 7 bases at J, with 6 bases between the two ends. CDR3 amino acids: CASSLLQNSPLHF. The CDR3 coding sequence is TGTGCCAGCAGTTTACTACAGAATTCACCCCTCCACTTT.

The chain combines TRBV5-1 with TRBJ2-3, with 7 bases lining up with TRBD2. Germline V gene sequence: CDR1 SGHRS, CDR2 YFSETQ. This CDR3 is 14 amino acids long. The V and J ends lost 3 bases and 6 bases, in that order; junction bases with no gene match: 7. CDR3 protein: CASSSPLLADTQYF. The CDR3 bases are TGCGCCAGCAGCTCGCCGTTACTAGCGGATACGCAGTATTTT.

The gene calls are TRBV6-5 and TRBJ1-2, with 9 bases that match TRBD1. V lost 4 bases and J lost 7; bases outside the gene matches: 13. CDR1 and CDR2 (germline): MNHEY, SVGAGI. The CDR3 is 16 amino acids. CDR3 in DNA: TGTGCCAGCAGTTTGGGTGGTAGGACAGGGGTGGCTGGCTACACCTTC. Translated, it gives CASSLGGRTGVAGYTF.

This clone appeared a few times. The V call is TRBV28, the J call TRBJ2-1; 8 bases agree with TRBD2. With V trimmed by 3 bases and J by 9 bases, 4 bases remained unmatched. Germline lookup yields CDR1 MDHEN and CDR2 SYDVKM. The CDR3 runs 13 residues. As DNA, the CDR3 is TGTGCCAGCAGTTTGGGGACTAGTGGTGAGCAGTTCTTC. Amino acids: CASSLGTSGEQFF.

This chain joins TRBV6-4 and TRBJ1-5, with TRBD1 matching over 8 bases. From germline, CDR1 is MRHNA and CDR2 SNTAGT. There are 15 residues in the CDR3. The junction had 5 bases not matched to a gene; V was cut back by 5 bases and J by 2 bases. The CDR3 is CASSPGTGGNQPQHF. CDR3 sequence (DNA): TGTGCCAGCAGTCCTGGGACAGGCGGCAATCAGCCCCAGCATTTT.

The CDR3 loop reads CASSSLGTVYGYTF. As DNA, the CDR3 is TGTGCCAGCAGTTCGCTAGGGACAGTCTATGGCTACACCTTC. This chain uses TRBV6-5 with TRBJ1-2, with 7 nucleotides matching TRBD1. Germline CDR1 MNHEY, CDR2 SVGAGI. This CDR3 region has 14 residues. V trimming: 4 bases; J trimming: 4 bases; junction bases outside the gene matches: 6.

This sequence joins TRBV11-2 and TRBJ2-2; 12 bases line up with TRBD2. V lost 5 bases to trimming and J lost 2 bases; unmatched junction nucleotides: 9. This CDR3 has 18 residues. CDR1 and CDR2 from the germline V gene are SGHAT and FQNNGV. CDR3 bases: TGTGCCAGCAGCCAATTTAGACTAGCGGGAGTTAACACCGGGGAGCTGTTTTTT. It codes for CASSQFRLAGVNTGELFF.

The gene calls are TRBV7-9 and TRBJ1-2; TRBD1 is a possible D gene (6 bases). Looked up from germline, CDR1 is SEHNR and CDR2 is FQNEAQ (reference sequence). The V end was cut by 5 bases, the J end by 4 bases, with 11 bases between. The CDR3 is 13 amino acids. The CDR3 is CASSPRDIYGYTF. DNA for the CDR3: TGTGCCAGCAGCCCCCGGGACATCTATGGCTACACCTTC.

The chain employs TRBV5-1 and TRBJ2-1; 10 bases match TRBD2. Looked up from germline, CDR1 is SGHRS and CDR2 is YFSETQ. Trimming cost V 3 bases and J 2 bases; bases outside gene matches: 8. The CDR3 sequence is 17 residues long. CDR3 bases: TGCGCCAGCAGCTCCGGACTAGCGGTTGGGGCCTACAATGAGCAGTTCTTC. This encodes CASSSGLAVGAYNEQFF.

This clone was recorded once. The chain uses TRBV19 and TRBJ2-4, with a tentative D call TRBD2 (5 bases). Trimming took off 5 bases at V and 3 bases at J, with 14 bases between the two ends. The CDR3 runs 15 residues. Germline assignment: CDR1 LNHDA and CDR2 SQIVND (reference sequence). This CDR3 reads CASSGPGKDKNIQYF. DNA for the CDR3: TGTGCCAGTAGTGGTCCCGGGAAAGACAAAAACATTCAGTACTTC.

This clone was counted a few times. The chain combines TRBV18 with TRBJ1-3, with 8 bases lining up with TRBD1. V dropped 0 bases and J dropped 4; count of bases not matched to a gene: 8. CDR3 length: 17 amino acids. Germline CDR1 is KGHSH and CDR2 is LQKENI. CDR3 residues: CASSPPPQGARGNTIYF. CDR3 nucleotides: TGTGCCAGCTCACCACCTCCGCAGGGGGCGAGGGGAAACACCATATATTTT.

This rearrangement joins TRBV27 to TRBJ1-2; D uncertain. The length of the CDR3 is 15 residues. Trimming removed 7 bases at V and 8 bases at J, with 23 bases between. CDR1 is MNHEY, CDR2 SMNVEV, per germline (reference sequence). In DNA, the CDR3 is TGTGCCAGCACCCCTGGGTCCCAAGTCCAGGAAGGCTACACCTTC. Protein product: CASTPGSQVQEGYTF.

The CDR3 here is CASSELSGSWDTQYF. In DNA form, the CDR3 reads TGTGCCAGCAGTGAATTGAGCGGGAGTTGGGATACGCAGTATTTT. This rearrangement joins TRBV2 to TRBJ2-3, with 8 nucleotides matching TRBD2. The germline V gene encodes CDR1 SNHLY and CDR2 FYNNEI. The CDR3 extends over 15 amino acids. With 2 bases clipped from V and 6 bases from J, the junction kept 7 bases outside the gene matches.

This clone was recorded only once. The chain links TRBV10-2 to TRBJ2-7, with 10 bases lining up with TRBD2. Germline V CDR1 and CDR2: WSHSY, SAAADI. The CDR3 consists of 16 residues. Losses at the gene ends were 5 bases for V and 4 bases for J; bases not matched to a gene: 11. CDR3 DNA sequence: TGCGCCAGCAGTACTTTGGTTGGACTAGCGGATTACGAGCAGTACTTC. Protein product: CASSTLVGLADYEQYF.

This clone is a singleton in its sample. For the CDR3, the DNA is TGTGCCAGCACTCTCATAGCGGGAGGGGCTGAGCAGTTCTTC. It translates to CASTLIAGGAEQFF. The chain carries TRBV27 and TRBJ2-1, with 11 positions matching TRBD2. With V trimmed by 7 bases and J by 9 bases, 8 bases remained unmatched. Germline CDR1 and CDR2: MNHEY and SMNVEV (reference sequence). The CDR3 covers 14 residues.

The genes are TRBV28 and TRBJ2-7; 11 bases align to TRBD2. CDR1 is MDHEN, CDR2 SYDVKM, per germline. V shed 8 bases and J 6 bases; nucleotides not matched to a gene: 9. This CDR3 region has 14 residues. CDR3 in DNA: TGTGCCAGCCTAGCGGGAGGTCTTCCCCCCGAGCAGTACTTC. Protein product: CASLAGGLPPEQYF.

The chain joins TRBV21-1 to TRBJ1-2; the table's D call, TRBD1, has no DNA check behind it. TRBV21-1 is a known pseudogene. CDR3 length: 18 residues. CDR3 sequence: CASSTPTRDSFQNYGYTF. The CDR3 coding sequence is TGTGCCAGCAGCACCCCGACCCGGGACAGTTTCCAGAACTATGGCTACACCTTC.

J is TRBJ2-3 and V is TRBV2, with 7 bases identical to TRBD2. Germline trimming cut 6 bases from V and 3 bases from J; bases unmatched to any gene: 9. The CDR3 is 15 amino acids. Germline lookup yields CDR1 SNHLY and CDR2 FYNNEI. The chain's CDR3 is CASRRTRAGTDTQYF. CDR3 nucleotides: TGTGCCAGCAGGCGGACTAGAGCGGGGACAGATACGCAGTATTTT.

This clone occurred a few times. V gene TRBV28 combines with J gene TRBJ1-5; possibly TRBD1 for D (6 bases). V dropped 5 bases and J dropped 5 bases, with 16 bases sitting between them. The germline CDR1 and CDR2 sequences are MDHEN and SYDVKM. The CDR3 is made up of 15 amino acids. The CDR3 here is CASSPTGQPDQPQHF. In DNA form, the CDR3 reads TGTGCCAGCAGTCCGACAGGACAACCTGATCAGCCCCAGCATTTT.

This chain uses TRBV6-4 with TRBJ2-1; 10 bases are shared with TRBD1. This CDR3 region has 14 residues. Germline V gene sequence: CDR1 MRHNA, CDR2 SNTAGT. Losses at the gene ends were 6 bases for V and 7 bases for J; bases not matched to a gene: 6. CDR3 amino acids: CASSRQGAVNEQFF. CDR3 nucleotides: TGTGCCAGCAGCCGACAGGGGGCGGTGAATGAGCAGTTCTTC.

The chain is built from TRBV10-2 and TRBJ1-4; D perhaps matches TRBD1 (5 bases). CDR1 WSHSY and CDR2 SAAADI come from the germline V gene. Trimming left V 1 base short and J 8 bases short, with 11 bases between. The CDR3 loop spans 14 amino acids. The chain's CDR3 is CASSEWTSSEKLFF. CDR3 DNA sequence: TGCGCCAGCAGTGAGTGGACATCGTCCGAAAAACTGTTTTTT.

The chain uses TRBV9 and TRBJ2-2; D is possibly TRBD2 (6 bases). Germline-derived CDR1 and CDR2 are SGDLS and YYNGEE. V shed 0 bases and J shed 5 bases, with 11 bases lying between them. This CDR3 spans 15 amino acids. This chain's CDR3 is CASSVDGSSTGELFF. CDR3 nucleotide sequence: TGTGCCAGCAGCGTAGACGGGAGCTCAACCGGGGAGCTGTTTTTT.